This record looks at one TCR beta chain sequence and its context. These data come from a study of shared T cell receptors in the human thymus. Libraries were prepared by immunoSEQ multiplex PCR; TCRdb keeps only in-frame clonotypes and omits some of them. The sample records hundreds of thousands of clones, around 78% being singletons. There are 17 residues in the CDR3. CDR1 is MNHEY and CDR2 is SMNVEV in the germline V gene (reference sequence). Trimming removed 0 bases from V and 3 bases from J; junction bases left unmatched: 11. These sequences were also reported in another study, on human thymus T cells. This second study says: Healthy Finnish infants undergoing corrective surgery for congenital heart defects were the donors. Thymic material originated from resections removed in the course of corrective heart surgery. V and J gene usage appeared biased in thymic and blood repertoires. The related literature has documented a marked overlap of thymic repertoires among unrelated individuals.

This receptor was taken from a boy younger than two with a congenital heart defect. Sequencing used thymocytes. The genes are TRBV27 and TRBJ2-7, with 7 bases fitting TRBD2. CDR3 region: CASSLSGEGQNYYEQYF. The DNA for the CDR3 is TGTGCCAGCAGTTTATCGGGGGAGGGTCAGAACTACTACGAGCAGTACTTC.